These 4 T cell receptor beta chains share one sample of origin, sequenced in a study of T cell responses to AZD1222 COVID-19 vaccine. Produced via immunoSEQ multiplex PCR; TCRdb's table is partial and in-frame only. Among 100,000 to 120,000 clones listed, 88% were seen once. The sample in question was peripheral blood, obtained on day 0 of AZD1222 vaccination. The receptor source for this set is an adult in good health.

The chain employs TRBV18 and TRBJ1-2; D call uncertain. The CDR3 sequence is 12 residues long. V gave up 5 bases and J gave up 5 bases, with 9 bases separating them. CDR1 is KGHSH and CDR2 is LQKENI in the germline V gene. The CDR3 region is CASSNDGYGYTF. CDR3 DNA: TGTGCCAGCTCAAACGACGGGTATGGCTACACCTTC.

V and J are TRBV6-6 and TRBJ2-5; tentative D call: TRBD1 (5 bases). Germline V gives CDR1 MNHNY, CDR2 SVGAGI (reference sequence). V lost 8 bases to trimming and J lost 3 bases, with 19 bases between them. This CDR3 spans 15 amino acids. CDR3 coding DNA: TGTGCCAGCCGGAACCCAAACCAGGGAAAAGAGACCCAGTACTTC. It codes for CASRNPNQGKETQYF.

This clone was counted a single time. The CDR3 spells CASTNGLYSGNTIYF. CDR3 DNA: TGTGCCAGCACGAACGGCCTCTACTCTGGAAACACCATATATTTT. The rearrangement uses TRBV6-5 and TRBJ1-3; D gene uncertain. Germline loops: CDR1 MNHEY, CDR2 SVGAGI. Trimming left V 7 bases short and J 0 bases short, with 13 bases between. The CDR3 has 15 residues.

This sequence joins TRBV10-3 and TRBJ1-2; no clear D. Germline CDR1 and CDR2: ENHRY and SYGVKD. V lost 4 bases to trimming and J lost 2 bases, with 8 bases between them. This CDR3 is 13 amino acids long. The CDR3 sequence is CAISADGNYGYTF. In DNA, the CDR3 is TGTGCCATCAGTGCGGACGGGAACTATGGCTACACCTTC.